Presented here are 17 T cell receptor beta chains from one specimen sequenced in a study of shared clonotypes between healthy human individuals (dated by TCRdb to 2020 to 2021). Library prep was done by the immunoSEQ multiplex PCR assay. TCRdb took over this immuneACCESS table, retaining in-frame rearrangements with V and J assigned. Such tables are incomplete; in checked studies, under half of the missing clones stem from an unresolved V gene, and the remainder is unexplained. The sample yields roughly 500,000 clones; 70% to 85% were counted once. Of the sample, around 11% is held by the ten largest clones. Sequencing was performed on PBMCs. All receptors derive from a woman between 40 and 50 years old in good health. Some clones in this sample may be carry-over from other donors' samples.

The rearrangement uses TRBV10-2 and TRBJ2-1, with D perhaps matching TRBD2 (6 bases). The germline V gene has CDR1 WSHSY and CDR2 SAAADI. The ends were cut back, 7 bases at V and 3 bases at J, with 19 bases in the middle. This CDR3 is built from 16 residues. The CDR3 bases are TGCGCCAGCACCTCTACTTCTAGCGCACTCTACAATGAGCAGTTCTTC. This codes for CASTSTSSALYNEQFF.

This clone was seen a handful of times. This rearrangement joins TRBV7-2 to TRBJ2-7; a weak D match, TRBD2 (5 bases). Per the germline V gene, CDR1 is SGHTA and CDR2 is FQGNSA. V was shortened by 3 bases and J by 2 bases, with 11 bases between the two germline ends. The CDR3 has 14 residues. For the CDR3, the DNA is TGTGCCAGCAGCTTGCTCAGGACTGCCTACGAGCAGTACTTC. Protein product: CASSLLRTAYEQYF. Full variable domain (outside the CDR3, taken from reference TRBV7-2 and TRBJ2-7): GAGVSQSPSNKVTEKGKDVELRCDPISGHTALYWYRQSLGQGLEFLIYFQGNSAPDKSGLPSDRFSAERTGGSVSTLTIQRTQQEDSAVYLCASSLLRTAYEQYFGPGTRLTVT.

Remarks on this clone: A much more abundant neighbour one base away suggests this may be a read error. Other nucleotide sequences in the sample specify the same CDR3. This chain links TRBV6-1 with TRBJ1-5; D remains ambiguous. In germline, CDR1 is MNHNS, CDR2 SASEGT. This CDR3 is built from 14 residues. V was cut by 2 bases and J by 0 bases, with 5 bases left in between. CDR3 bases: TGTGCCAGCAGTGAACAAGATAGCAATCAGCCCCAGCATTTT. Protein: CASSEQDSNQPQHF.

V usage is TRBV6-5 and J usage is TRBJ2-7; D is unresolved. This CDR3 spans 16 amino acids. Germline loops: CDR1 MNHEY, CDR2 SVGAGI. V was cut by 0 bases and J by 0 bases, with 12 bases left in between. The CDR3 region is CASSYSRTRSSYEQYF. The CDR3 bases are TGTGCCAGCAGTTACTCGCGGACCCGAAGCTCCTACGAGCAGTACTTC.

With respect to this clone: Other nucleotide sequences from this sample produce the same CDR3. J is TRBJ2-2 and V is TRBV7-2; D is undetermined. Germline-derived CDR1 and CDR2 are SGHTA and FQGNSA. The V gene lost 1 base and the J gene lost 2 bases, with 5 bases spanning the gap. The CDR3 extends over 14 amino acids. CDR3 residues: CASSLGANTGELFF. The CDR3, as DNA: TGTGCCAGCAGCTTAGGGGCCAACACCGGGGAGCTGTTTTTT.

The chain recombines TRBV7-3 with TRBJ2-5; TRBD2 aligns across 12 bases. V gave up 3 bases and J gave up 4 bases; unmatched junction bases: 3. Germline V CDR1 and CDR2: SGHTA, FQGTGA. This CDR3 is built from 15 residues. The CDR3 here is CASSLTSGGLETQYF. CDR3 coding DNA: TGTGCCAGCAGCTTGACTAGCGGGGGCCTAGAGACCCAGTACTTC.

The V gene is TRBV5-4, the J gene TRBJ2-5, with 10 bases identical to TRBD2. CDR3 length equals 17 residues. V was pared by 0 bases and J by 3 bases, with 8 bases of the junction left unmatched. CDR1 and CDR2 (germline): SGHNT, YYREEE (reference sequence). CDR3 amino acids: CASSLDLAGVNEETQYF. The CDR3 coding sequence is TGTGCCAGCAGCTTGGATCTAGCGGGAGTGAATGAAGAGACCCAGTACTTC.

This clone has just a few counts. V gene TRBV5-1 combines with J gene TRBJ2-7, with 9 bases identical to TRBD1. Germline CDR1 and CDR2: SGHRS and YFSETQ. The CDR3 has 15 amino acids. J was trimmed by 3 bases and V by 4 bases; bases with no gene match: 8. CDR3 protein: CASSAGQGKHYEQYF. The CDR3 nucleotides read TGCGCCAGCAGCGCGGGACAGGGAAAGCACTACGAGCAGTACTTC.

This chain connects TRBV7-6 to TRBJ2-2; 10 nucleotides align to TRBD1. J lost 6 bases, V lost 5 bases, and 9 bases had no gene match. The length of the CDR3 is 16 residues. Germline V gene data show CDR1 as SGHVS and CDR2 as FNYEAQ. The CDR3 DNA is TGTGCCAGCAGCGAAGGACAGGGGGGGTATCCCGGGGAGCTGTTTTTT. Amino acid sequence: CASSEGQGGYPGELFF. The full variable domain, rest sourced from reference TRBV7-6 and TRBJ2-2, is GAGVSQSPRYKVTKRGQDVALRCDPISGHVSLYWYRQALGQGPEFLTYFNYEAQQDKSGLPNDRFSAERPEGSISTLTIQRTEQRDSAMYRCASSEGQGGYPGELFFGEGSRLTVL.

In regard to this clone: Other nucleotide sequences from this sample produce the same CDR3. CDR3 sequence (DNA): TGTGCCAGCAGCGTAGTTGGGGGGCGAACCGGGGAGCTGTTTTTT. Its translation: CASSVVGGRTGELFF. The rearrangement links TRBV9 to TRBJ2-2; D may correspond to TRBD1 or TRBD2 (6 bases each). V was cut by 0 bases and J by 5 bases, with 11 bases left in between. CDR1 and CDR2 (germline): SGDLS, YYNGEE. The CDR3 is 15 amino acids.

V usage is TRBV28 and J usage is TRBJ2-7; 7 bases match TRBD1. Losses at the gene ends were 6 bases for V and 0 bases for J; bases not matched to a gene: 5. Germline CDR1 is MDHEN and CDR2 is SYDVKM. The CDR3 consists of 14 residues. Written as DNA, the CDR3 is TGTGCCAGCAGCCGGACAGGAAGCTCCTACGAGCAGTACTTC. This encodes CASSRTGSSYEQYF.

The chain is built from TRBV6-1 and TRBJ1-1, with a tentative D call TRBD1 (5 bases). CDR1 is MNHNS and CDR2 is SASEGT in the germline V gene. Trimming took 2 bases from V and 1 from J, leaving 11 bases between them. The CDR3 totals 15 residues. The CDR3, as DNA: TGTGCCAGCAGTGAACCAGGGTCCGCGAACACTGAAGCTTTCTTT. This translates into CASSEPGSANTEAFF.

The chain couples TRBV25-1 to TRBJ1-1; weak D call: TRBD1 (5 bases). Germline V gene lookup returns CDR1 MGHDK and CDR2 SYGVNS. The CDR3 has 15 residues. Trimming cost V 1 base and J 9 bases, with 18 bases left between them. The CDR3 here is CASSELGRGLEKAFF. The CDR3 DNA reads TGTGCCAGCAGTGAATTGGGTAGGGGTCTTGAAAAAGCTTTCTTT. Based on the CDR3 plus reference TRBV25-1 and TRBJ1-1, the full variable domain is EADIYQTPRYLVIGTGKKITLECSQTMGHDKMYWYQQDPGMELHLIHYSYGVNSTEKGDLSSESTVSRIRTEHFPLTLESARPSHTSQYLCASSELGRGLEKAFFGQGTRLTVV.

The V gene is TRBV25-1, the J gene TRBJ1-1; 10 bases align to TRBD1. CDR3 length: 14 amino acids. Germline lookup yields CDR1 MGHDK and CDR2 SYGVNS. The V and J ends lost 1 base and 11 bases, in that order; junction bases with no gene match: 7. The CDR3 nucleotides are TGTGCCAGCAGTGAATTTGACAGGGGGCATAAGGCTTTCTTT. Translated, it gives CASSEFDRGHKAFF.

The V gene is TRBV5-1, the J gene TRBJ1-2; TRBD1 matches at 7 bases. V lost 4 bases and J lost 6; bases outside the gene matches: 6. Germline loops: CDR1 SGHRS, CDR2 YFSETQ. The CDR3 is made up of 13 amino acids. In DNA form, the CDR3 reads TGCGCCAGCAGCGGACAGGCTTTTAATGGCTACACCTTC. It translates to CASSGQAFNGYTF.

This chain connects TRBV11-2 to TRBJ2-5; D is unresolved. V lost 0 bases to trimming and J lost 2 bases, with 7 bases between them. This CDR3 has 14 residues. Looked up from germline, CDR1 is SGHAT and CDR2 is FQNNGV. Here the CDR3 DNA reads TGTGCCAGCAGCTTAGATCGTATTCAAGAGACCCAGTACTTC. Its translation: CASSLDRIQETQYF.

V is TRBV6-1 and J is TRBJ2-7; 10 nucleotides match TRBD1. The CDR3 runs to 14 residues. V lost 1 base, J lost 3 bases, and 0 bases stayed unmatched. From germline, CDR1 is MNHNS and CDR2 SASEGT. The CDR3 spells CASSEGTGGYEQYF. CDR3 DNA: TGTGCCAGCAGTGAAGGGACAGGGGGCTACGAGCAGTACTTC.